This TCR beta chain came from a study of beta chain features in type 1 diabetes. Concerning this clone itself: Its specificity is unknown.

Regarding the study as a whole: Moderate but significant shortening of TCRB CDR3s was recorded in all four CD4+ subsets from Type 1 diabetes patients. PCR, the amplification step, might favor shorter templates, equally in patients and controls.

The sequenced template was cDNA made from the entire isolated RNA. This table comes from immunoSEQ multiplex PCR, and its TCRdb copy is limited to in-frame clones, with some not included. The sample holds 600,000 or so clones, around 15% seen once. The sequenced sample consisted of naive CD4+ T cells from blood. The receptor was derived from a man between 18 and 29 years old with type 1 diabetes.

CDR3 sequence reads: CASSPGGLREVTDTQYF. DNA of the CDR3: TGTGCCAGCAGCCCAGGGGGTTTGAGGGAGGTCACAGATACGCAGTATTTT. V usage is TRBV7-2 and J usage is TRBJ2-3; a possible D gene is TRBD1 (7 bases). CDR3 length equals 17 residues. The V gene lost 5 bases and the J gene lost 2 bases, with 20 bases spanning the gap. Looked up from germline, CDR1 is SGHTA and CDR2 is FQGNSA.